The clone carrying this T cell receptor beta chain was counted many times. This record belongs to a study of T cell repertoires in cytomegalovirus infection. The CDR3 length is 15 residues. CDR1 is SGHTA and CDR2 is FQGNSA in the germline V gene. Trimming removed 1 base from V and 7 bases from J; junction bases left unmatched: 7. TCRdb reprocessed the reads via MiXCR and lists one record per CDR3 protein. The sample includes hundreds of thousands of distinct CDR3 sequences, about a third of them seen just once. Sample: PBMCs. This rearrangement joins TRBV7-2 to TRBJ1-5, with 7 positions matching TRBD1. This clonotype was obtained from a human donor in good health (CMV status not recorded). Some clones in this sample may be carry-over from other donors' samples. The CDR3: CASSLGQGVRQPQHF. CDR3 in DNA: TGTGCCAGCAGCTTAGGACAGGGAGTGAGGCAGCCCCAGCATTTT.